The 26 T cell receptor beta chains below come from one sample, sequenced in a study of shared T cell receptors in the human thymus. Using immunoSEQ multiplex PCR, the repertoire was profiled, and TCRdb retains in-frame clones only, with some absent. Of some 640,000 clones listed, more than 75% are singletons. The data also belong to a second study, concerning human thymus T cells.

Material for sequencing was thymocytes. Receptors originate from a boy younger than two with a congenital heart defect.

The CDR3 region has the DNA TGTGCCAGCAGCGACGGACAGGGGGCTCTGAACACTGAAGCTTTCTTT. Protein sequence: CASSDGQGALNTEAFF. The V call is TRBV5-4, the J call TRBJ1-1; 11 nucleotides line up with TRBD1. In germline, CDR1 is SGHNT, CDR2 YYREEE (reference sequence). The CDR3 is 16 amino acids. Trimming at V came to 4 bases and at J to 0 bases, leaving 5 bases not matched to a gene. Full variable domain (missing parts from reference TRBV5-4 and TRBJ1-1): ETGVTQSPTHLIKTRGQQVTLRCSSQSGHNTVSWYQQALGQGPQFIFQYYREEENGRGNFPPRFSGLQFPNYSSELNVNALELDDSALYLCASSDGQGALNTEAFFGQGTRLTVV.

Only one count was recorded for this clone. The chain has TRBV4-1 and TRBJ1-1; 9 nucleotides agree with TRBD1. The germline V gene has CDR1 MGHRA and CDR2 YSYEKL. The CDR3 covers 18 residues. The V and J ends lost 4 bases and 3 bases, in that order; junction bases with no gene match: 15. The CDR3 loop reads CASSPRDRVVGRDTEAFF. The CDR3 DNA reads TGCGCCAGCAGCCCAAGGGACAGGGTAGTTGGACGGGACACTGAAGCTTTCTTT.

This clone was seen more than once but under ten times. The chain uses TRBV4-3 and TRBJ2-2; weak D call: TRBD2 (5 bases). The V end was cut by 2 bases, the J end by 3 bases, with 10 bases between. CDR3 length: 15 residues. The germline CDR1 and CDR2 sequences are LGHNA and YSLEER. In DNA, the CDR3 is TGCGCCAGCAGCCAATTTACTAGATACACCGGGGAGCTGTTTTTT. As protein: CASSQFTRYTGELFF.

The gene calls are TRBV6-5 and TRBJ2-4; a weak D match, TRBD2 (6 bases). From germline, CDR1 is MNHEY and CDR2 SVGAGI. CDR3 length: 15 residues. Trimming removed 5 bases from V and 12 bases from J, with 23 bases in between. CDR3 sequence: CASSQAGPHLRDQYF. The CDR3 nucleotides read TGTGCCAGCAGTCAGGCGGGACCCCACCTAAGGGATCAGTACTTC.

This chain connects TRBV7-9 to TRBJ1-2; D is ambiguous. Germline V lookup: CDR1 SEHNR, CDR2 FQNEAQ (reference sequence). Trimming left V 4 bases short and J 8 bases short, with 17 bases between. This CDR3 is built from 14 residues. The CDR3 coding sequence is TGTGCCAGCAGCTCCTCATATCAAACGCGGGGCTACACCTTC. Its protein is CASSSSYQTRGYTF.

The count of this clone is one. The chain joins TRBV28 to TRBJ1-3; no definite D call. The V end lost 7 bases, the J end lost 3 bases, and 19 bases lay between the germline ends. The CDR3 is 16 residues long. The germline gives CDR1 MDHEN, CDR2 SYDVKM. DNA of the CDR3: TGTGCCAGCACCTCGGAGCAGGTGGGGAGTGGAAACACCATATATTTT. Amino acid sequence: CASTSEQVGSGNTIYF.

The V and J genes are TRBV7-6 and TRBJ1-4; the D gene is possibly TRBD1 (5 bases). Germline V gene sequence: CDR1 SGHVS, CDR2 FNYEAQ. The CDR3 runs 17 residues. V was shortened by 3 bases and J by 0 bases, with 14 bases between the two germline ends. CDR3 amino acids: CASSFPSGAATNEKLFF. In DNA, the CDR3 is TGTGCCAGCAGCTTTCCCAGCGGGGCTGCAACTAATGAAAAACTGTTTTTT.

This chain uses TRBV5-6 with TRBJ1-5; tentative D call: TRBD1 (5 bases). The germline V gene has CDR1 SGHDT and CDR2 YYEEEE. Trimming pared 1 base from V and 2 bases from J, leaving 13 bases between. There are 16 residues in the CDR3. In nucleotides, the CDR3 is TGTGCCAGCAGCTTGTCAGGGATGGGTCGCAATCAGCCCCAGCATTTT. Protein sequence: CASSLSGMGRNQPQHF.

The V gene is TRBV28, the J gene TRBJ2-2; the D is unclear. This CDR3 comprises 18 residues. The germline gives CDR1 MDHEN, CDR2 SYDVKM. The germline V and J ends were trimmed by 4 bases and 5 bases, with 23 bases remaining between them. CDR3 sequence (DNA): TGTGCCAGCAGTTCACGCTATCCCGGTCTGACGAGGACCGGGGAGCTGTTTTTT. Its protein is CASSSRYPGLTRTGELFF.

This chain connects TRBV27 to TRBJ2-7; 7 nucleotides align to TRBD1. The CDR3 runs to 15 residues. With 2 bases clipped from V and 4 bases from J, the junction kept 8 bases outside the gene matches. Germline CDR1 and CDR2: MNHEY and SMNVEV (reference sequence). The CDR3 DNA reads as TGTGCCAGCAGTTTACGGGGCGCAGGGGGTTACGAGCAGTACTTC. This encodes CASSLRGAGGYEQYF.

J is TRBJ1-4 and V is TRBV11-2; D remains ambiguous. This CDR3 has 13 amino acids. V lost 5 bases, J lost 10 bases, and 14 bases lay in between. The germline V gene encodes CDR1 SGHAT and CDR2 FQNNGV. The CDR3 bases are TGTGCCAGCAGCCCTCGGGTGGAGAGAAAACTGTTTTTT. Translating gives CASSPRVERKLFF.

This rearrangement joins TRBV19 to TRBJ1-3; no firm D call. V dropped 3 bases and J dropped 8 bases, with 14 bases sitting between them. The CDR3 sequence is 14 residues long. Germline V gene sequence: CDR1 LNHDA, CDR2 SQIVND (reference sequence). The CDR3 sequence is CASSIGRNRDTIYF. The CDR3 DNA reads TGTGCCAGTAGTATTGGGAGGAACCGAGACACCATATATTTT.

The chain has TRBV6-1 and TRBJ2-7, with D possibly matching TRBD1 (5 bases). Germline V gene sequence: CDR1 MNHNS, CDR2 SASEGT. Trimming cost V 7 bases and J 3 bases, with 13 bases left between them. The CDR3 runs to 13 residues. In DNA, the CDR3 is TGTGCCAGCACCTACGACAGACACTACGAGCAGTACTTC. Translating it yields CASTYDRHYEQYF.

This chain joins TRBV5-6 and TRBJ2-1, with 8 bases matching TRBD2. Germline V CDR1 and CDR2: SGHDT, YYEEEE. V dropped 1 base and J dropped 1; count of bases not matched to a gene: 4. The CDR3 has 16 residues. The CDR3 sequence is CASSLYGGVSYNEQFF. In DNA form, the CDR3 reads TGTGCCAGCAGCTTGTACGGGGGGGTATCCTACAATGAGCAGTTCTTC.

The chain uses TRBV11-3 and TRBJ2-2; 9 bases line up with TRBD1. The CDR3 consists of 19 residues. The germline gives CDR1 SGHNT, CDR2 YENEEA. Trimming took 5 bases from V and 5 from J; bases not matched to a gene: 18. CDR3 in DNA: TGTGCCAGCAGCCAATCCCTTCACCGGGACAGGGACGTAACCGGGGAGCTGTTTTTT. As protein: CASSQSLHRDRDVTGELFF.

V usage is TRBV9 and J usage is TRBJ2-7, with 7 bases aligning to TRBD2. V lost 1 base, J lost 4 bases, and 5 bases stayed unmatched. The CDR3 spans 14 residues. The germline V gene has CDR1 SGDLS and CDR2 YYNGEE. As DNA, the CDR3 is TGTGCCAGCAGCGTACTAGCGGATCAATACGAGCAGTACTTC. Protein product: CASSVLADQYEQYF.

The chain employs TRBV6-1 and TRBJ1-3, with D uncertain. The CDR3 length is 17 residues. V shed 0 bases and J shed 0 bases, with 12 bases lying between them. In germline, CDR1 is MNHNS, CDR2 SASEGT. The CDR3 sequence is CASSEAQHRRSGNTIYF. DNA of the CDR3: TGTGCCAGCAGTGAAGCTCAACATCGCCGCTCTGGAAACACCATATATTTT.

The V call is TRBV6-6, the J call TRBJ1-4; 9 bases match TRBD1. The CDR3 is 12 amino acids. V shed 7 bases and J 14 bases; nucleotides not matched to a gene: 8. Germline V CDR1 and CDR2: MNHNY, SVGAGI (reference sequence). Here the CDR3 reads CASTPSGQGLFF. The DNA for the CDR3 is TGTGCCAGCACCCCTTCGGGACAGGGCCTGTTTTTT.

The rearrangement uses TRBV15 and TRBJ2-1; 9 bases line up with TRBD2. V lost 1 base to trimming and J lost 8 bases; unmatched junction nucleotides: 3. Germline CDR1 and CDR2: LNHNV and YYDKDF (reference sequence). This CDR3 has 14 residues. The CDR3 nucleotides are TGTGCCACCAGCAGAGGTAGCGGGAGTGATGAGCAGTTCTTC. Translation gives CATSRGSGSDEQFF. Supplemented by reference TRBV15 and TRBJ2-1, the full variable domain reads DAMVIQNPRYQVTQFGKPVTLSCSQTLNHNVMYWYQQKSSQAPKLLFHYYDKDFNNEADTPDNFQSRRPNTSFCFLDIRSPGLGDTAMYLCATSRGSGSDEQFFGPGTRLTVL.

This rearrangement joins TRBV14 to TRBJ2-1; TRBD2 is a possible D gene (6 bases). Trimming left V 3 bases short and J 6 bases short, with 12 bases between. The germline V gene encodes CDR1 SGHDN and CDR2 FVKESK. CDR3 size: 14 residues. CDR3 residues: CASSHLGLRNEQFF. CDR3 bases: TGTGCCAGCAGCCACCTGGGACTTCGCAATGAGCAGTTCTTC. Full variable domain (outside the CDR3, taken from reference TRBV14 and TRBJ2-1): EAGVTQFPSHSVIEKGQTVTLRCDPISGHDNLYWYRRVMGKEIKFLLHFVKESKQDESGMPNNRFLAERTGGTYSTLKVQPAELEDSGVYFCASSHLGLRNEQFFGPGTRLTVL.

The chain combines TRBV4-1 with TRBJ1-1; 7 bases are a match to TRBD1. CDR1 and CDR2 from the germline V gene are MGHRA and YSYEKL. J was trimmed by 8 bases and V by 4 bases; bases with no gene match: 10. The length of the CDR3 is 14 residues. The CDR3 is CASSLDRVAGEAFF. The CDR3 nucleotides are TGCGCCAGCAGCCTCGACAGGGTCGCGGGCGAAGCTTTCTTT.

The rearrangement joins TRBV14 to TRBJ1-3, with TRBD1 matching 7 bases. Germline values: CDR1 SGHDN, CDR2 FVKESK. This CDR3 is built from 15 residues. Trimming cost V 4 bases and J 3 bases; bases outside gene matches: 6. CDR3 in DNA: TGTGCCAGCAGCCTGGACAGGACTTATGGAAACACCATATATTTT. This encodes CASSLDRTYGNTIYF.

This clone is a singleton in its sample. The chain recombines TRBV7-2 with TRBJ2-7; D possibly corresponds to TRBD2 (5 bases). CDR3 length equals 14 residues. The germline gives CDR1 SGHTA, CDR2 FQGNSA. Trimming stripped 4 bases from V and 2 bases from J, with 12 bases between. This chain's CDR3 is CASSSRERTYEQYF. CDR3 coding DNA: TGTGCCAGCAGCTCTAGGGAGCGTACCTACGAGCAGTACTTC.

About this clone: Other nucleotide sequences from this sample produce the same CDR3. This sequence joins TRBV4-1 and TRBJ2-2; 12 bases fit TRBD2. The CDR3 is 16 residues long. V trimming: 5 bases; J trimming: 1 base; junction bases outside the gene matches: 2. Germline CDR1 MGHRA, CDR2 YSYEKL. This chain's CDR3 is CASSLLAGGNTGELFF. CDR3 in DNA: TGCGCCAGCAGCTTACTAGCGGGAGGGAACACCGGGGAGCTGTTTTTT.

This chain connects TRBV6-1 to TRBJ1-1, with 7 bases aligning to TRBD1. The CDR3 length is 13 residues. Germline V gene sequence: CDR1 MNHNS, CDR2 SASEGT. Trimming at V came to 8 bases and at J to 3 bases, leaving 6 bases not matched to a gene. CDR3 coding DNA: TGTGCCAGCGGGACAGAGTCCTACACTGAAGCTTTCTTT. Its translation: CASGTESYTEAFF.

This clone was observed a handful of times. Within the sample, other DNA sequences also encode this same CDR3. This chain connects TRBV5-1 to TRBJ1-6; 7 positions agree with TRBD1. Germline V gene lookup returns CDR1 SGHRS and CDR2 YFSETQ. The CDR3 has 13 amino acids. Trimming cost V 3 bases and J 9 bases; bases outside gene matches: 3. In nucleotides, the CDR3 is TGCGCCAGCAGCTGGGACAGTACTTCACCCCTCCACTTT. Translating it yields CASSWDSTSPLHF.